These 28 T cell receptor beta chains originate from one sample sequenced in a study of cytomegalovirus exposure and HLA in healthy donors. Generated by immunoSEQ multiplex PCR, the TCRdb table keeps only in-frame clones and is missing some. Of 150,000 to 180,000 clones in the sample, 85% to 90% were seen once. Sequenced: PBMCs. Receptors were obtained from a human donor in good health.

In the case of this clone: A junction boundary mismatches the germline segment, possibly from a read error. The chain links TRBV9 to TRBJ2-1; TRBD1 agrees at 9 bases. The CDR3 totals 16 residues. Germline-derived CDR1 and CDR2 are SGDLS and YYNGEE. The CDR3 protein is CASSVGSGQGYSEQFF. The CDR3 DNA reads TGTGCCAGCAGCGTAGGATCCGGACAGGGGTACAGTGAGCAGTTCTTC.

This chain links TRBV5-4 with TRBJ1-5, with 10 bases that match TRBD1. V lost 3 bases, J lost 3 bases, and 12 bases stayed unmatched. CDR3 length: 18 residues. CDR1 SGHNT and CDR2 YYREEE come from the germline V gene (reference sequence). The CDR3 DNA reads TGTGCCAGCAGCTCAACCGGACAGGGGGGGTTGTCCAATCAGCCCCAGCATTTT. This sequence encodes CASSSTGQGGLSNQPQHF.

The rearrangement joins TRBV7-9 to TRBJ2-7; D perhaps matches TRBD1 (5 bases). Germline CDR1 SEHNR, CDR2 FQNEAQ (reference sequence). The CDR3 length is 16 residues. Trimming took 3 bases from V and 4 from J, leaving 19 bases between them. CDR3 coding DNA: TGTGCCAGCAGCTTCGGGCAGGGTGGTCCGATTTACGAGCAGTACTTC. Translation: CASSFGQGGPIYEQYF.

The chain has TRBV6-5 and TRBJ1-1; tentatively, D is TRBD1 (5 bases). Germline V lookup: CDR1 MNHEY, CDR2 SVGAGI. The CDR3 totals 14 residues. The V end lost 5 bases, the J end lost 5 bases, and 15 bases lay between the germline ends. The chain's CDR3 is CASSPPGGRTEAFF. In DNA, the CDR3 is TGTGCCAGCAGTCCCCCCGGGGGGAGGACTGAAGCTTTCTTT.

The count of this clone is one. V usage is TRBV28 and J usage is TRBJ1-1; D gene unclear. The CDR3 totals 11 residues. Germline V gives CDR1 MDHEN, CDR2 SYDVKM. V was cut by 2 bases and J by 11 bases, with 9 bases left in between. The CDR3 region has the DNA TGTGCCAGCAGTTTACTACGGGTCGCTTTCTTT. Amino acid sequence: CASSLLRVAFF.

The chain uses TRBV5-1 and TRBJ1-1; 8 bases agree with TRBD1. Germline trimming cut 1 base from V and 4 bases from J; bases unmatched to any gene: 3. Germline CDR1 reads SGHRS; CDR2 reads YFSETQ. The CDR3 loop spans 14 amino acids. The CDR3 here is CASSLRTGSTEAFF. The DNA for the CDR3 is TGCGCCAGCAGCTTGAGGACAGGGTCCACTGAAGCTTTCTTT.

The CDR3 spells CAWSVRATYSTDTQYF. CDR3 DNA sequence: TGTGCCTGGAGTGTTCGAGCCACGTATAGCACAGATACGCAGTATTTT. V usage is TRBV30 and J usage is TRBJ2-3; D ambiguous. Germline CDR1 GTSNPN, CDR2 SVGIG (reference sequence). V lost 0 bases and J lost 0, with 13 bases in between. This CDR3 has 16 residues.

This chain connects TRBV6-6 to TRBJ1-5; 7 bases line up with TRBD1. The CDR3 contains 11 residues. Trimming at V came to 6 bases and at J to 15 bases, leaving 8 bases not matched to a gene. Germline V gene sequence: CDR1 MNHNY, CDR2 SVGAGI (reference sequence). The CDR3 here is CASSSGTAGHF. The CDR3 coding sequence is TGTGCCAGCAGCTCCGGGACAGCAGGGCATTTT.

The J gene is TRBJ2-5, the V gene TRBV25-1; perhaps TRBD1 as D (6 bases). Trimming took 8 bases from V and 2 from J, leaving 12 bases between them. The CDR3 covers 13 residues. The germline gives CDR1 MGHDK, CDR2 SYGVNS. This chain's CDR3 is CASRRQAQETQYF. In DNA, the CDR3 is TGTGCCAGCCGGAGACAGGCTCAAGAGACCCAGTACTTC.

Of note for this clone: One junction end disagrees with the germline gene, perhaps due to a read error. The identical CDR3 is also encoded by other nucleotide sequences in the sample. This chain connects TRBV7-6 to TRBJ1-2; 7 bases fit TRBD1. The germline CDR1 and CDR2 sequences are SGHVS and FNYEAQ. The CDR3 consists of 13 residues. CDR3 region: CASSLVDRVGYTF. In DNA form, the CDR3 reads TGTGCTAGCAGCTTAGTCGACAGGGTAGGCTACACCTTC.

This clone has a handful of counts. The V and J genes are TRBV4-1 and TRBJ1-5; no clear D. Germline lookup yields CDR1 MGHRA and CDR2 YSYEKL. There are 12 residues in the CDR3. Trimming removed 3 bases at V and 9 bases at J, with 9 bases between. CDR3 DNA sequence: TGCGCCAGCAGCCAGGGGAGTCGGCCCCAGCATTTT. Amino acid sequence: CASSQGSRPQHF.

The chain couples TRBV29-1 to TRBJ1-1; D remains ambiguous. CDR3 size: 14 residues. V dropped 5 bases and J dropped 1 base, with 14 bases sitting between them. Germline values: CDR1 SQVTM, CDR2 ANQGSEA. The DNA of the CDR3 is TGCAGCGTTTTCGAGGGAACAAAGAACACTGAAGCTTTCTTT. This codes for CSVFEGTKNTEAFF.

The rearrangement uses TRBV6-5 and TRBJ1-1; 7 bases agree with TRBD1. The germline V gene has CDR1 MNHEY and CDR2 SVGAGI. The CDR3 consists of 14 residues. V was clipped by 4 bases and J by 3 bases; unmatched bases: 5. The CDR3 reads CASSSGTAYTEAFF. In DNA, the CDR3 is TGTGCCAGCAGTTCCGGGACAGCTTACACTGAAGCTTTCTTT.

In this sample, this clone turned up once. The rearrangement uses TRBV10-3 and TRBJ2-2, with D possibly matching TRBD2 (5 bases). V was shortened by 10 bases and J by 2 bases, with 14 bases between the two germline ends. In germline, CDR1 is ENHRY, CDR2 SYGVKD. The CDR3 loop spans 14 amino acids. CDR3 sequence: CAKRAELNTGELFF. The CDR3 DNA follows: TGTGCCAAACGAGCGGAGTTAAACACCGGGGAGCTGTTTTTT.

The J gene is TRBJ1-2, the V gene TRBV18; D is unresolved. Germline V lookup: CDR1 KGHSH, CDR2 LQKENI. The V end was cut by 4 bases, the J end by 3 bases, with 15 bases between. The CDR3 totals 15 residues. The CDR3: CASSQPRSADYGYTF. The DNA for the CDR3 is TGTGCCAGCTCACAACCACGTAGCGCGGACTATGGCTACACCTTC.

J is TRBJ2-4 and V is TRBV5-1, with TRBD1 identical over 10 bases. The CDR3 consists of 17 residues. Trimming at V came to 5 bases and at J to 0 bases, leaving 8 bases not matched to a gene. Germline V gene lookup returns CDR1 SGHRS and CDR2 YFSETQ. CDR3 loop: CASSTGQGPLAKNIQYF. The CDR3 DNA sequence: TGCGCCAGCAGTACGGGACAGGGGCCTTTAGCCAAAAACATTCAGTACTTC.

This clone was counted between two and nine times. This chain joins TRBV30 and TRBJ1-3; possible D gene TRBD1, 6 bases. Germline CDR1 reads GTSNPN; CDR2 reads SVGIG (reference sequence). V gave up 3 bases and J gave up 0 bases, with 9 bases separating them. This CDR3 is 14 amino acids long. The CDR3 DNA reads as TGTGCCTGGAGACAGGGCGGCTCTGGAAACACCATATATTTT. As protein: CAWRQGGSGNTIYF.

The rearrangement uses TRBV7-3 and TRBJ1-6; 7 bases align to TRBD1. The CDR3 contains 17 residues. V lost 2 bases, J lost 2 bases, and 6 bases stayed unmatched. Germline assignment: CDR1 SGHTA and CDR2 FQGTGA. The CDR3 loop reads CASSLRAGGTYNSPLHF. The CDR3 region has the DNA TGTGCCAGCAGCTTACGGGCAGGGGGGACCTATAATTCACCCCTCCACTTT. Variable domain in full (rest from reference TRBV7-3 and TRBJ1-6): GAGVSQTPSNKVTEKGKYVELRCDPISGHTALYWYRQSLGQGPEFLIYFQGTGAADDSGLPNDRFFAVRPEGSVSTLKIQRTERGDSAVYLCASSLRAGGTYNSPLHFGNGTRLTVT.

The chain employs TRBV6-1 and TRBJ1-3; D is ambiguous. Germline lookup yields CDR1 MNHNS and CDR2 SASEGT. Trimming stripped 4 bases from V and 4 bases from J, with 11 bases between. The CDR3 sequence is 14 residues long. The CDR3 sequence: CASSAFREGNTIYF. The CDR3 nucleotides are TGTGCCAGCAGTGCCTTTCGGGAGGGAAACACCATATATTTT.

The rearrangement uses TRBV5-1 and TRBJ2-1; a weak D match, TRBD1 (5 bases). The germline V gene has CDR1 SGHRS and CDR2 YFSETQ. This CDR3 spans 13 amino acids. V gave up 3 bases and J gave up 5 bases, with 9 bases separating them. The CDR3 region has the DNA TGCGCCAGCAGCTCGACGGACAACAATGAGCAGTTCTTC. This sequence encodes CASSSTDNNEQFF.

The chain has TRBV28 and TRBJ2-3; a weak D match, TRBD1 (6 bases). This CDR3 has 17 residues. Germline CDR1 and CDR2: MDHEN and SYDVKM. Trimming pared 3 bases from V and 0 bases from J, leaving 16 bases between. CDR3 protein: CASSFMGDTKSTDTQYF. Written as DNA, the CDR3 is TGTGCCAGCAGTTTTATGGGGGACACCAAAAGCACAGATACGCAGTATTTT.

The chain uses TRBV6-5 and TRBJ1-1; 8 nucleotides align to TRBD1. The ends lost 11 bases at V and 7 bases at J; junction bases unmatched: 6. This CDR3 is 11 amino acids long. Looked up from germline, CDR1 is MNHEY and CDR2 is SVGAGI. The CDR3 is CASGDRLEAFF. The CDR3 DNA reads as TGTGCCTCAGGGGACAGGCTTGAAGCTTTCTTT.

The CDR3 nucleotides are TGCGCCAGCAGCCAAGTTCCATTCGCGACAGGGGAGCCCCAGCATTTT. Protein: CASSQVPFATGEPQHF. The V and J genes are TRBV4-1 and TRBJ1-5, with TRBD1 matching over 8 bases. The V segment lost 1 base and the J segment 8 bases; nucleotides outside the gene matches: 10. The germline gives CDR1 MGHRA, CDR2 YSYEKL. The CDR3 extends over 16 amino acids.

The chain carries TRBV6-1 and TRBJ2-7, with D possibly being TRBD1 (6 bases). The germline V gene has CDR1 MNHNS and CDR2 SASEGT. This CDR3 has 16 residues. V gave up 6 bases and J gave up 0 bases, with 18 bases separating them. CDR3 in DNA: TGTGCCAGCAGAGAAAAGGCCGGGACATACTCCTACGAGCAGTACTTC. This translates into CASREKAGTYSYEQYF.

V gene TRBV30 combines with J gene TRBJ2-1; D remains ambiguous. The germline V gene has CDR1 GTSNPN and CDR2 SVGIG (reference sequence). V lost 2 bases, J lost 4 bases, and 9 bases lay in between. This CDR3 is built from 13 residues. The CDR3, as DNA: TGTGCCTGGAGTTTGACGGAGTACAATGAGCAGTTCTTC. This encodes CAWSLTEYNEQFF.

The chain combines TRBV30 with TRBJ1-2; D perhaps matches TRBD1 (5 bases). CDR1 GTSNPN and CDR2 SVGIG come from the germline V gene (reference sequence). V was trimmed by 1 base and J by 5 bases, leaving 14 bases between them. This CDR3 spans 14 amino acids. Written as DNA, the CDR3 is TGTGCCTGGAGTGGGGGGGGGTCCACGTATGGCTACACCTTC. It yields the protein CAWSGGGSTYGYTF.

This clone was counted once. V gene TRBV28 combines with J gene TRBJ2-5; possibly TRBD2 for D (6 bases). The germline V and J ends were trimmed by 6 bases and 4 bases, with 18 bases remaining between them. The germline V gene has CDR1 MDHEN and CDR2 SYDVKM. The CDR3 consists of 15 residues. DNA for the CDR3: TGTGCCAGCAGCCCCCGGGGGACTGCGGTAGAGACCCAGTACTTC. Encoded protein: CASSPRGTAVETQYF.

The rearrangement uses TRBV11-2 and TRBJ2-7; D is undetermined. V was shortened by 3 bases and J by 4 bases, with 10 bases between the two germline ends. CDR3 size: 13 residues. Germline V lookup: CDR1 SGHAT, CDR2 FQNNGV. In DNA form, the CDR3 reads TGTGCCAGCAGCTTCCACGGTATATACGAGCAGTACTTC. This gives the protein CASSFHGIYEQYF.